These 10 T cell receptor beta chains originate from one sample sequenced in a study of CD8+ T cells in alopecia areata. Stated treatment: oral pan-JAK inhibitor, 5-10 mg twice daily. RNA extraction was followed by reverse transcription into cDNA, which acted as the sequencing template. The method was immunoSEQ multiplex PCR; TCRdb's version includes in-frame clones alone and lacks a portion of them. Among a few hundred thousand clones, just over 65% were seen once, and the ten largest hold 1% to 1.5%. Sequenced here: CD4+ T cells sorted from blood, sampled at approximately week 44, from a patient treated with tofacitinib. Receptors originate from a human donor with alopecia areata.

The chain employs TRBV6-1 and TRBJ2-3; D unresolved. Trimming pared 3 bases from V and 0 bases from J, leaving 10 bases between. The CDR3 contains 15 residues. CDR1 MNHNS and CDR2 SASEGT come from the germline V gene. The DNA for the CDR3 is TGTGCCAGCAGTGACCGGACGGTGAGCACAGATACGCAGTATTTT. It specifies CASSDRTVSTDTQYF.

The V gene is TRBV5-5, the J gene TRBJ2-3; D not certain. The CDR3 loop spans 17 amino acids. Between the trimmed V and J ends, which lost 4 bases and 6 bases, there was a span of 24 bases. Per the germline V gene, CDR1 is SGHKS and CDR2 is YYEKEE (reference sequence). The DNA of the CDR3 is TGTGCCAGCAGCCTCCTGGGGTCGGGCGAGAGGACGGATACGCAGTATTTT. As protein: CASSLLGSGERTDTQYF.

The J gene is TRBJ1-6, the V gene TRBV7-2; 7 positions match TRBD1. Trimming removed 0 bases from V and 6 bases from J; junction bases left unmatched: 11. The CDR3 loop spans 18 amino acids. Germline CDR1 SGHTA, CDR2 FQGNSA. CDR3 DNA: TGTGCCAGCAGCTTAGCTTTACAGGGGACTGGAGGTAATTCACCCCTCCACTTT. It encodes CASSLALQGTGGNSPLHF.

The V gene is TRBV29-1, the J gene TRBJ2-7; D perhaps matches TRBD1 (5 bases). The V gene's germline CDR1 is SQVTM and CDR2 ANQGSEA. Trimming left V 4 bases short and J 5 bases short, with 9 bases between. The CDR3 covers 11 residues. CDR3 nucleotide sequence: TGCAGCGTTGCCGACAGTAACGAGCAGTACTTC. Encoded protein: CSVADSNEQYF.

V and J are TRBV10-3 and TRBJ2-1, with D unresolved. Germline values: CDR1 ENHRY, CDR2 SYGVKD. The CDR3 runs 19 residues. V lost 7 bases and J 0 bases, leaving 25 bases between the germline ends. Here the CDR3 DNA reads TGTGCCATCACACCCACCCTCTCAACGCGGCGCAGCTCCTACAATGAGCAGTTCTTC. Its translation is CAITPTLSTRRSSYNEQFF.

This chain joins TRBV30 and TRBJ1-1; possible D gene TRBD1, 5 bases. CDR1 is GTSNPN, CDR2 SVGIG, per germline (reference sequence). CDR3 length equals 14 residues. V lost 1 base and J 11 bases, leaving 20 bases between the germline ends. This chain's CDR3 is CAWSAYSGAREAFF. The DNA of the CDR3 is TGTGCCTGGAGTGCCTACTCCGGGGCCCGTGAGGCTTTCTTT.

CDR3 DNA: TGCAGCGTTGATTGGGGGGGAAGGAGCACAGATACGCAGTATTTT. It is translated as CSVDWGGRSTDTQYF. The rearrangement joins TRBV29-1 to TRBJ2-3; 7 bases line up with TRBD2. V lost 3 bases to trimming and J lost 0 bases; unmatched junction nucleotides: 6. Germline CDR1 and CDR2: SQVTM and ANQGSEA. This CDR3 spans 15 amino acids.

The V gene is TRBV7-6, the J gene TRBJ2-2; 8 bases are a match to TRBD1. V trimming: 2 bases; J trimming: 5 bases; junction bases outside the gene matches: 7. This CDR3 spans 16 amino acids. Germline V gives CDR1 SGHVS, CDR2 FNYEAQ. CDR3 sequence (DNA): TGTGCCAGCAGCTTAACAGGACAGGGTACAACCGGGGAGCTGTTTTTT. This sequence encodes CASSLTGQGTTGELFF.

J is TRBJ2-3 and V is TRBV7-6; the match to TRBD2 covers 11 bases. The V segment lost 3 bases and the J segment 4 bases; nucleotides outside the gene matches: 6. The CDR3 extends over 16 amino acids. Germline V lookup: CDR1 SGHVS, CDR2 FNYEAQ. The CDR3 region is CASSLIAGGRSDTQYF. CDR3 sequence (DNA): TGTGCCAGCAGCTTGATAGCGGGGGGGCGCTCAGATACGCAGTATTTT.

V usage is TRBV7-8 and J usage is TRBJ1-5, with D uncertain. Trimming took 2 bases from V and 12 from J, leaving 11 bases between them. This CDR3 is built from 12 residues. The germline V gene encodes CDR1 SGHVS and CDR2 FQNEAQ. In nucleotides, the CDR3 is TGTGCCAGCAGCTTAACTGACGGACGCCAGCATTTT. Amino acid sequence: CASSLTDGRQHF.